The 16 T cell receptor beta chains presented below share a single source sample, sequenced in a study of T cell changes during pregnancy in multiple sclerosis. The method was immunoSEQ multiplex PCR; TCRdb's version includes in-frame clones alone and lacks a portion of them. The data contain about 69,000 clones, approximately 92% of them singletons. Sequencing was performed on peripheral blood, taken in the third trimester of pregnancy. The receptors derive from a female donor in good health, enrolled as a control in a pregnancy study.

V and J are TRBV18 and TRBJ2-7; no firm D call. This CDR3 spans 14 amino acids. Trimming took off 2 bases at V and 6 bases at J, with 14 bases between the two ends. Germline V gene data show CDR1 as KGHSH and CDR2 as LQKENI. The CDR3 loop is CASSPTSLRGEQYF. The CDR3 DNA follows: TGTGCCAGCTCACCAACTTCCCTCCGCGGCGAGCAGTACTTC.

J is TRBJ2-7 and V is TRBV18, with 9 bases fitting TRBD1. The CDR3 is 17 residues long. Per germline, CDR1 KGHSH and CDR2 LQKENI. V lost 3 bases to trimming and J lost 3 bases; unmatched junction nucleotides: 12. CDR3 nucleotide sequence: TGTGCCAGCTCACCCTGGGGGAGGGGACAGGGACTCTACGAGCAGTACTTC. Its translation: CASSPWGRGQGLYEQYF.

The chain carries TRBV14 and TRBJ1-1; D uncertain. Trimming cost V 3 bases and J 3 bases, with 2 bases left between them. CDR3 length: 11 residues. The V gene's germline CDR1 is SGHDN and CDR2 FVKESK. The CDR3 DNA sequence: TGTGCCAGCAGCCACGACACTGAAGCTTTCTTT. Protein sequence: CASSHDTEAFF.

This chain joins TRBV7-3 and TRBJ2-1, with D maybe TRBD2 (7 bases). The length of the CDR3 is 16 residues. With 2 bases removed from V and 1 base from J, the gap between germline ends came to 12 bases. Germline V gene sequence: CDR1 SGHTA, CDR2 FQGTGA. The CDR3 protein is CASSLQGGVSYNEQFF. CDR3 DNA: TGTGCCAGCAGCTTACAAGGGGGGGTTTCCTACAATGAGCAGTTCTTC.

This sequence joins TRBV5-1 and TRBJ2-1; 10 bases are shared with TRBD2. Per the germline V gene, CDR1 is SGHRS and CDR2 is YFSETQ. J gave up 9 bases and V 4 bases, and 10 bases lay outside the gene matches. The CDR3 covers 15 residues. The CDR3 nucleotides are TGCGCCAGCAGCGAGCGGGGGGGCCGGTTCTTTGAGCAGTTCTTC. Protein sequence: CASSERGGRFFEQFF.

The chain has TRBV7-9 and TRBJ2-3, with 10 bases identical to TRBD1. The CDR3 covers 14 residues. Germline V gene data show CDR1 as SEHNR and CDR2 as FQNEAQ (reference sequence). V was clipped by 5 bases and J by 4 bases; unmatched bases: 3. CDR3 amino acids: CASSIGQGADTQYF. CDR3 in DNA: TGTGCCAGCAGCATCGGACAGGGGGCAGATACGCAGTATTTT. The variable domain in full, completed from reference TRBV7-9 and TRBJ2-3, reads DTGVSQNPRHKITKRGQNVTFRCDPISEHNRLYWYRQTLGQGPEFLTYFQNEAQLEKSRLLSDRFSAERPKGSFSTLEIQRTEQGDSAMYLCASSIGQGADTQYFGPGTRLTVL.

The chain uses TRBV11-2 and TRBJ1-1; TRBD1 agrees at 10 bases. V was pared by 4 bases and J by 3 bases, with 11 bases of the junction left unmatched. This CDR3 is built from 17 residues. The germline V gene has CDR1 SGHAT and CDR2 FQNNGV. For the CDR3, the DNA is TGTGCCAGCAGCTCGAATAAAGACAGGGGGCGAGACACTGAAGCTTTCTTT. Translating it yields CASSSNKDRGRDTEAFF.

The genes are TRBV27 and TRBJ1-2; D is uncertain. Germline-derived CDR1 and CDR2 are MNHEY and SMNVEV (reference sequence). This CDR3 is built from 14 residues. Trimming cost V 3 bases and J 2 bases, with 10 bases left between them. CDR3 in amino acids: CASSLSVINYGYTF. Here the CDR3 DNA reads TGTGCCAGCAGTTTGAGTGTGATAAACTATGGCTACACCTTC.

This chain uses TRBV5-1 with TRBJ2-2, with 7 bases matching TRBD2. Germline V gene sequence: CDR1 SGHRS, CDR2 YFSETQ. The CDR3 has 15 amino acids. J gave up 7 bases and V 7 bases, and 13 bases lay outside the gene matches. The CDR3 DNA follows: TGCGCCAGCTCCCCTCTAGCGGAGACGGGCGGGGAGCTGTTTTTT. Translating gives CASSPLAETGGELFF.

The chain is built from TRBV28 and TRBJ1-1, with 12 nucleotides matching TRBD1. Germline values: CDR1 MDHEN, CDR2 SYDVKM. The CDR3 contains 17 residues. With V trimmed by 6 bases and J by 0 bases, 8 bases remained unmatched. The CDR3 protein is CASRGTGGSRMNTEAFF. CDR3 DNA: TGTGCCAGCAGGGGGACAGGGGGCAGTAGGATGAACACTGAAGCTTTCTTT.

The chain couples TRBV29-1 to TRBJ2-1; possible D gene TRBD1, 5 bases. CDR1 SQVTM and CDR2 ANQGSEA come from the germline V gene. The CDR3 is 12 residues long. The V gene lost 4 bases and the J gene lost 4 bases, with 8 bases spanning the gap. The CDR3 loop reads CSVGDRYNEQFF. CDR3 coding DNA: TGCAGCGTTGGAGACAGATACAATGAGCAGTTCTTC.

The V and J genes are TRBV6-6 and TRBJ2-1; TRBD1 might be the D (6 bases). V was clipped by 6 bases and J by 15 bases, with 15 bases between them. This CDR3 has 11 amino acids. Per the germline V gene, CDR1 is MNHNY and CDR2 is SVGAGI (reference sequence). CDR3 DNA: TGTGCCAGCAGAAAAACAGGGTCTCGGTTCTTC. Amino acid sequence: CASRKTGSRFF.

This sequence joins TRBV28 and TRBJ2-3; 9 bases are a match to TRBD2. Trimming removed 7 bases from V and 4 bases from J; junction bases left unmatched: 18. This CDR3 is 18 amino acids long. Germline-derived CDR1 and CDR2 are MDHEN and SYDVKM. This CDR3 is CASNIPSREGLGPDTQYF. The CDR3 nucleotides are TGTGCCAGCAACATCCCCTCGCGGGAGGGCCTGGGGCCAGATACGCAGTATTTT.

This chain joins TRBV7-3 and TRBJ2-3; 7 positions agree with TRBD2. Germline V lookup: CDR1 SGHTA, CDR2 FQGTGA. The CDR3 consists of 16 residues. The V and J ends lost 2 bases and 4 bases, in that order; junction bases with no gene match: 9. DNA of the CDR3: TGTGCCAGCAGCTTAGGTGGCGGGAGAGGCGCAGATACGCAGTATTTT. This gives the protein CASSLGGGRGADTQYF.

The gene calls are TRBV11-2 and TRBJ2-5, with D possibly TRBD1 on 5 matching bases. The germline gives CDR1 SGHAT, CDR2 FQNNGV. V was clipped by 3 bases and J by 5 bases, with 13 bases between them. This CDR3 spans 14 amino acids. This CDR3 is CASSLGPVEETQYF. In DNA, the CDR3 is TGTGCCAGCAGCTTGGGGCCAGTCGAGGAGACCCAGTACTTC.

V usage is TRBV7-9 and J usage is TRBJ2-5; 8 nucleotides align to TRBD2. The trim removed 7 bases at V and 3 bases at J, leaving 13 bases unmatched. Germline V gene sequence: CDR1 SEHNR, CDR2 FQNEAQ (reference sequence). The CDR3 is 16 amino acids. The CDR3 loop is CASTFLTTSGEETQYF. The CDR3 region has the DNA TGTGCCAGCACCTTCCTGACCACTAGCGGAGAAGAGACCCAGTACTTC.